The text below deals with one T cell receptor (beta chain). The antigen it binds to is not known. Per-base qualities were not stored, and no clone one base away is much larger. The entry originates in a study of blood T cell repertoires in COVID-19 (dated by TCRdb to 2019 to 2021). Looking at the study overall: Samples from collaborators originated in the United States, Italy and Spain and spanned both the acute and convalescent phases of COVID-19. The prospective study material was composed of cDNA or gDNA derived from T cells, B-cell-depleted T cells, or PBMCs. Subjects who had been exposed to COVID-19, were actively infected with it, or had recovered from it provided the deeply sampled blood TCRbeta repertoires that made up the dataset. A freely available public database, intended as a resource for researchers studying the immune response to SARS-CoV-2, is where the repertoires were released. The samples were drawn from two sources: the first 160 participants of the ongoing ImmuneRACE study, and fewer than 1,500 subjects contributed by 6 global collaborators. Sample metadata almost always included a de-identified subject ID, COVID-19 status, age in years and sex. HLA class I and class II types, where available, came from metadata supplied by the sample provider rather than from assay-based typing. The paper's findings and limits, for the study overall: The quantity of clinical and demographic metadata differed by source and by participant and was supplied without curation.

Collaborating institutions collected whole blood in K2EDTA tubes following their own protocols. Collaborator samples were shipped for TCRbeta analysis as frozen whole blood, isolated PBMCs, or DNA extracted from either sample type. TCRbeta CDR3 regions were amplified from genomic DNA by means of the immunoSEQ Assay, a bias-controlled multiplex PCR. The authors' analysis ran thus. Within the assay, amplification of reference gene primers was used to estimate how many nucleated cells each sample contained. To quantify the absolute abundance of each unique TCRbeta CDR3 rearrangement, sequence reads were collapsed and filtered. For each sample, productive Simpson clonality was calculated as the square root of Simpson's diversity index across productive rearrangements. What TCRdb holds here is the immuneACCESS table cut down to in-frame rearrangements. Part of the clones is not present; checked against another copy, under half of the missing clones reflect an unresolved V gene, and the others are unexplained. Clone size and V and J calls were adopted from that table, with D and trimming inferred from the DNA. A total of about 150,000 clones appear in this sample, about nine tenths of them only once. Of the sample, under 5% is held by the ten largest clones.

This TCR derives from a woman between 65 and 79 years old with acute or convalescent COVID-19. Material for sequencing was peripheral blood.

The CDR3 region has the sequence CASSLVRGEARREQFF. The bases read TGTGCCAGCAGCTTAGTCAGGGGGGAGGCCCGGCGTGAGCAGTTCTTC. The chain joins TRBV7-2 to TRBJ2-1; TRBD1 is a possible D gene, resting on 7 matching bases. The junction carries 19 bases between V and J, which are trimmed by 1 base and 9 bases respectively. The CDR3 has 16 amino acids, counting the end cysteine and phenylalanine. Only CDR3 DNA remains: 48 bases, in frame from the first base. CDR1 and CDR2 are drawn from the germline V gene: SGHTA, FQGNSA.